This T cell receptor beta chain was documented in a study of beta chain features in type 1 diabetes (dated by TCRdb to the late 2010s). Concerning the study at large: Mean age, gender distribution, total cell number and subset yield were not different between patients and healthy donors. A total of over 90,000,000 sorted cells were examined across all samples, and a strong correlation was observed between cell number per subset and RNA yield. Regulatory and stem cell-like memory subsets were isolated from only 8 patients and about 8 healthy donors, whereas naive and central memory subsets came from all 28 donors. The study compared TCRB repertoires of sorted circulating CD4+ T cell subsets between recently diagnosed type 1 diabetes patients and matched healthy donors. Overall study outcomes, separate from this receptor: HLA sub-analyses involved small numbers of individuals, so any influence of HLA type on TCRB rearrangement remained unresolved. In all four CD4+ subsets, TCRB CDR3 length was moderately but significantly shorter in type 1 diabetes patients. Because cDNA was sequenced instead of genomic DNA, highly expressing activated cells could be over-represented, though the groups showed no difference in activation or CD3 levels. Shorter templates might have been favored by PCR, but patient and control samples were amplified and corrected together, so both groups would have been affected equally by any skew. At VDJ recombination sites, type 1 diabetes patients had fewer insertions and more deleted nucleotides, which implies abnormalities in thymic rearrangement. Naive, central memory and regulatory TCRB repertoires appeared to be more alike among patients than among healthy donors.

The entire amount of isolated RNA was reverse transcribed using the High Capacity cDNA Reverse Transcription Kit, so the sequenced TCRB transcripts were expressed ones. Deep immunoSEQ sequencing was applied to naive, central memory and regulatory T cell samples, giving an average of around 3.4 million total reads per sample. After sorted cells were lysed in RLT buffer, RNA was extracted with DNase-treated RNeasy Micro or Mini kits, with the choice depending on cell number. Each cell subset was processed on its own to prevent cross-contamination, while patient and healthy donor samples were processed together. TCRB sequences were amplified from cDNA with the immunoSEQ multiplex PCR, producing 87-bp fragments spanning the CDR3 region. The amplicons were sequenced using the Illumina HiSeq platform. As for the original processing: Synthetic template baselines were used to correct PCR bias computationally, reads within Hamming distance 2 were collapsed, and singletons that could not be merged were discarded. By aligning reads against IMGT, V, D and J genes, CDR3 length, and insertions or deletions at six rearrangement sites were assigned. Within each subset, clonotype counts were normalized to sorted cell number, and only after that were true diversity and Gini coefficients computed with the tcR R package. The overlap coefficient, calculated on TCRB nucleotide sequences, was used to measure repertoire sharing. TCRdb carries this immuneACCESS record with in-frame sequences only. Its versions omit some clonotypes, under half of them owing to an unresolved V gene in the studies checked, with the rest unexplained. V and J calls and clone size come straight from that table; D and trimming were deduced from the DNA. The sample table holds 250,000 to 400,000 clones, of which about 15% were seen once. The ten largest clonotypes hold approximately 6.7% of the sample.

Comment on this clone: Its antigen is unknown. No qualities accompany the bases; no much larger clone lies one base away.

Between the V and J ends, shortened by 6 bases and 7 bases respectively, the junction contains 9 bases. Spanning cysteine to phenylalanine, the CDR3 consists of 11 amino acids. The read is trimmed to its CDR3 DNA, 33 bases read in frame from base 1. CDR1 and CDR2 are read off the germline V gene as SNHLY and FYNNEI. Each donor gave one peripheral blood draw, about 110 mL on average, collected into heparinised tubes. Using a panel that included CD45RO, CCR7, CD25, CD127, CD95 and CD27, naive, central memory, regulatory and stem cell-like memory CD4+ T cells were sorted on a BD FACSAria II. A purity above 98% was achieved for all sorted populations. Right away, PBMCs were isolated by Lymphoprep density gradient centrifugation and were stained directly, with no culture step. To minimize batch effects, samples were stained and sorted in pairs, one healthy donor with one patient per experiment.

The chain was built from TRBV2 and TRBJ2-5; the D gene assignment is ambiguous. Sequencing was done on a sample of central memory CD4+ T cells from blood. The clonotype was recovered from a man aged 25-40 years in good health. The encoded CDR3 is CASSAPGTQYF. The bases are TGTGCCAGCAGCGCACCGGGGACCCAGTACTTC.